A single sample is the source of the 30 T cell receptor beta chains below, sequenced in a study of blood T cell repertoires in COVID-19. Produced via immunoSEQ multiplex PCR; TCRdb's table is partial and in-frame only. The sample contains some 180,000 clones, about 81% of which appear only once. The material sequenced was peripheral blood. The receptors were gathered from a woman aged 55-70 years with COVID-19, enrolled during active disease.

In this sample, this clone turned up once. The chain recombines TRBV19 with TRBJ2-1; TRBD2 agrees at 7 bases. CDR3 length equals 15 residues. V gave up 6 bases and J gave up 7 bases; unmatched junction bases: 12. Germline V gene lookup returns CDR1 LNHDA and CDR2 SQIVND (reference sequence). The CDR3, as DNA: TGTGCCAGTAGCCAACTAGCGCAATTAGAAAATGAGCAGTTCTTC. Amino acid sequence: CASSQLAQLENEQFF. The whole variable domain, remainder taken from reference TRBV19 and TRBJ2-1, is DGGITQSPKYLFRKEGQNVTLSCEQNLNHDAMYWYRQDPGQGLRLIYYSQIVNDFQKGDIAEGYSVSREKKESFPLTVTSAQKNPTAFYLCASSQLAQLENEQFFGPGTRLTVL.

The V gene is TRBV28, the J gene TRBJ2-7; D is perhaps TRBD2 (5 bases). Germline V gives CDR1 MDHEN, CDR2 SYDVKM. V lost 8 bases to trimming and J lost 7 bases, with 12 bases between them. The CDR3 has 11 amino acids. DNA of the CDR3: TGTGCCAGCGGCAGCCCGGGGGAGCAGTACTTC. As protein: CASGSPGEQYF.

This clone came up a few times. This chain links TRBV5-1 with TRBJ2-4, with TRBD1 identical over 9 bases. The CDR3 runs to 14 residues. The V gene's germline CDR1 is SGHRS and CDR2 YFSETQ. After removal of 4 bases from V and 7 bases from J, the junction contained 6 bases not matched to a gene. CDR3 sequence reads: CASSLGQGRNIQYF. In DNA form, the CDR3 reads TGCGCCAGCAGCCTAGGACAGGGGAGGAACATTCAGTACTTC.

This clone was recorded a few times. Other DNA sequences from this sample encode an identical CDR3 as well. The rearrangement uses TRBV2 and TRBJ1-1, with 8 bases that match TRBD1. The CDR3 is 14 residues long. V trimming: 5 bases; J trimming: 2 bases; junction bases outside the gene matches: 4. CDR1 and CDR2 (germline): SNHLY, FYNNEI. Here the CDR3 DNA reads TGTGCCAGCAGTAAAGGACAGGGTAACACTGAAGCTTTCTTT. Its protein product is CASSKGQGNTEAFF. Looking up the rest from reference TRBV2 and TRBJ1-1 gives the full variable domain: EPEVTQTPSHQVTQMGQEVILRCVPISNHLYFYWYRQILGQKVEFLVSFYNNEISEKSEIFDDQFSVERPDGSNFTLKIRSTKLEDSAMYFCASSKGQGNTEAFFGQGTRLTVV.

This clone has more than one count but fewer than ten. This sequence joins TRBV7-2 and TRBJ1-4; D unresolved. V lost 1 base, J lost 7 bases, and 10 bases lay in between. CDR3 length: 14 residues. Germline loops: CDR1 SGHTA, CDR2 FQGNSA. This chain's CDR3 is CASSLGGSVEKLFF. Written as DNA, the CDR3 is TGTGCCAGCAGCTTAGGAGGGAGTGTTGAAAAACTGTTTTTT.

A word on this clone: Other DNA variants within this sample encode the same CDR3. V usage is TRBV5-1 and J usage is TRBJ1-1; D is unclear. The V end lost 0 bases, the J end lost 2 bases, and 5 bases lay between the germline ends. CDR1 SGHRS and CDR2 YFSETQ come from the germline V gene. This CDR3 has 13 amino acids. The chain's CDR3 is CASSLAGNTEAFF. The CDR3 DNA follows: TGCGCCAGCAGCTTGGCGGGTAACACTGAAGCTTTCTTT.

CDR3 sequence: CASSPLGGLGYTF. The CDR3, as DNA: TGTGCCAGCAGCCCCCTGGGCGGGCTCGGCTACACCTTC. The rearrangement links TRBV3-1 (or the pseudogene TRBV3-2) to TRBJ1-2; D gene ambiguous. The germline gives CDR1 LGHDT, CDR2 YNNKEL (reference sequence). The V end lost 4 bases, the J end lost 8 bases, and 14 bases lay between the germline ends. The CDR3 runs to 13 residues.

The CDR3: CAISELGEDINYGYTF. The DNA of the CDR3 is TGTGCCATCAGTGAGTTGGGGGAGGATATAAACTATGGCTACACCTTC. This chain connects TRBV10-3 to TRBJ1-2; possible D gene TRBD1, 5 bases. Germline assignment: CDR1 ENHRY and CDR2 SYGVKD. The CDR3 totals 16 residues. V shed 1 base and J shed 2 bases, with 14 bases lying between them.

This chain uses TRBV2 with TRBJ2-5; TRBD1 matches 7 bases. Germline CDR1 SNHLY, CDR2 FYNNEI. The V segment lost 8 bases and the J segment 4 bases; nucleotides outside the gene matches: 7. This CDR3 is 13 amino acids long. CDR3 in amino acids: CASLRDSSETQYF. CDR3 DNA: TGTGCCAGCCTGAGGGACAGCTCAGAGACCCAGTACTTC.

The count of this clone is one. The V call is TRBV28, the J call TRBJ2-4, with TRBD1 as a possible D gene (6 bases). The CDR3 runs 15 residues. V dropped 4 bases and J dropped 1 base, with 11 bases sitting between them. Germline CDR1 and CDR2: MDHEN and SYDVKM. The CDR3 sequence: CASSYQGSAKNIQYF. CDR3 sequence (DNA): TGTGCCAGCAGTTACCAGGGGAGTGCCAAAAACATTCAGTACTTC. Supplemented by reference TRBV28 and TRBJ2-4, the full variable domain reads DVKVTQSSRYLVKRTGEKVFLECVQDMDHENMFWYRQDPGLGLRLIYFSYDVKMKEKGDIPEGYSVSREKKERFSLILESASTNQTSMYLCASSYQGSAKNIQYFGAGTRLSVL.

This clone was seen more than once but under ten times. The rearrangement joins TRBV24-1 to TRBJ2-2, with D uncertain. Trimming pared 5 bases from V and 4 bases from J, leaving 13 bases between. This CDR3 has 15 residues. Germline lookup yields CDR1 KGHDR and CDR2 SFDVKD. CDR3 protein: CATSARDRPTGELFF. The CDR3 DNA reads as TGTGCCACCAGTGCTAGAGACCGTCCCACCGGGGAGCTGTTTTTT.

The rearrangement links TRBV7-9 to TRBJ1-2; a possible D gene is TRBD1 (6 bases). Germline CDR1 SEHNR, CDR2 FQNEAQ (reference sequence). This CDR3 contains 13 residues. V shed 5 bases and J shed 6 bases, with 13 bases lying between them. CDR3 sequence reads: CASSLDAGDGYTF. CDR3 DNA: TGTGCCAGCAGCCTAGACGCAGGGGATGGCTACACCTTC. The whole variable domain, remainder taken from reference TRBV7-9 and TRBJ1-2, is DTGVSQNPRHKITKRGQNVTFRCDPISEHNRLYWYRQTLGQGPEFLTYFQNEAQLEKSRLLSDRFSAERPKGSFSTLEIQRTEQGDSAMYLCASSLDAGDGYTFGSGTRLTVV.

This clone occurred a few times. The chain carries TRBV10-3 and TRBJ2-1, with D perhaps matching TRBD2 (5 bases). CDR1 and CDR2 (germline): ENHRY, SYGVKD. The V gene lost 6 bases and the J gene lost 5 bases, with 17 bases spanning the gap. CDR3 length equals 15 residues. The CDR3 DNA reads as TGTGCCATCAGGGACTCGCCGGTTCGGGACAATGAGCAGTTCTTC. It is translated as CAIRDSPVRDNEQFF.

The count of this clone is one. The chain carries TRBV2 and TRBJ1-1; D is uncertain. V gave up 4 bases and J gave up 0 bases, with 6 bases separating them. Per the germline V gene, CDR1 is SNHLY and CDR2 is FYNNEI. The CDR3 sequence is 13 residues long. Here the CDR3 DNA reads TGTGCCAGCAGTGCTACGGTGAACACTGAAGCTTTCTTT. Protein: CASSATVNTEAFF.

The rearrangement links TRBV6-4 to TRBJ1-2; D might be TRBD1 (5 bases). The V end was cut by 5 bases, the J end by 5 bases, with 12 bases between. Germline CDR1 and CDR2: MRHNA and SNTAGT. The CDR3 has 13 residues. CDR3 protein: CASSPGGTYGYTF. The DNA for the CDR3 is TGTGCCAGCAGTCCCGGGGGGACTTATGGCTACACCTTC.

This clone was observed a single time. This sequence joins TRBV19 and TRBJ2-5, with TRBD2 identical over 9 bases. CDR3 length: 14 residues. The V gene end was trimmed by 4 bases and the J gene end by 2 bases; junction bases not matched to a gene: 2. CDR1 and CDR2 from the germline V gene are LNHDA and SQIVND (reference sequence). CDR3 sequence reads: CASSTSGVQETQYF. The CDR3 DNA sequence: TGTGCCAGTAGTACTAGCGGGGTTCAAGAGACCCAGTACTTC.

V usage is TRBV5-4 and J usage is TRBJ2-5, with 9 bases matching TRBD1. Germline trimming cut 7 bases from V and 5 bases from J; bases unmatched to any gene: 3. CDR1 SGHNT and CDR2 YYREEE come from the germline V gene (reference sequence). This CDR3 comprises 12 residues. The CDR3 DNA reads TGTGCCAGCCACAGGGGGCCCGAGACCCAGTACTTC. Residues: CASHRGPETQYF.

This clone was seen a handful of times. The V and J genes are TRBV14 and TRBJ2-7, with D possibly being TRBD2 (5 bases). Trimming took off 1 base at V and 5 bases at J, with 18 bases between the two ends. Germline CDR1 and CDR2: SGHDN and FVKESK. CDR3 length: 16 residues. This chain's CDR3 is CASSQVGRWAGDEQYF. As DNA, the CDR3 is TGTGCCAGCAGCCAAGTCGGTCGCTGGGCGGGTGACGAGCAGTACTTC.

The V call is TRBV6-1, the J call TRBJ2-1; 10 nucleotides align to TRBD2. The V gene's germline CDR1 is MNHNS and CDR2 SASEGT. CDR3 length equals 16 residues. The junction had 10 bases not matched to a gene; V was cut back by 4 bases and J by 7 bases. The CDR3 reads CASSVYSSGSMNEQFF. DNA for the CDR3: TGTGCCAGCAGTGTCTACTCTAGCGGGAGTATGAATGAGCAGTTCTTC.

This rearrangement joins TRBV6-5 to TRBJ2-5; 7 bases are a match to TRBD2. Germline loops: CDR1 MNHEY, CDR2 SVGAGI. V dropped 4 bases and J dropped 5; count of bases not matched to a gene: 10. CDR3 size: 15 residues. CDR3 sequence: CASSSGRAVYETQYF. CDR3 DNA sequence: TGTGCCAGCAGTTCTGGGAGGGCCGTTTACGAGACCCAGTACTTC.

This clone was found a few times. DNA of the CDR3: TGTGCCAGCAGCTCGTGGGGCAGTGAAGCTTTCTTT. Translated: CASSSWGSEAFF. This chain links TRBV11-2 with TRBJ1-1; D is perhaps TRBD1 (5 bases). The CDR3 covers 12 residues. Between the trimmed V and J ends, which lost 4 bases and 7 bases, there was a span of 10 bases. The germline gives CDR1 SGHAT, CDR2 FQNNGV.

The chain joins TRBV11-3 to TRBJ2-1; 13 bases agree with TRBD2. V was clipped by 5 bases and J by 9 bases; unmatched bases: 10. The CDR3 consists of 16 residues. Germline V gene sequence: CDR1 SGHNT, CDR2 YENEEA. This CDR3 is CASSPDGTSGMIEQFF. The CDR3 DNA sequence: TGTGCCAGCAGCCCCGACGGGACTAGCGGGATGATTGAGCAGTTCTTC.

This chain uses TRBV28 with TRBJ2-3; the D gene is possibly TRBD2 (6 bases). The germline CDR1 and CDR2 sequences are MDHEN and SYDVKM. CDR3 length equals 17 residues. V dropped 3 bases and J dropped 0 bases, with 16 bases sitting between them. The CDR3, as DNA: TGTGCCAGCAGTTTCCCGGGGCCGGGACTTAGCACAGATACGCAGTATTTT. Protein product: CASSFPGPGLSTDTQYF.

This clone was picked up a small number of times. The genes are TRBV2 and TRBJ2-7; 10 bases agree with TRBD1. The CDR3 has 12 amino acids. From germline, CDR1 is SNHLY and CDR2 FYNNEI. This CDR3 is CAEGQGSDEQYV. CDR3 in DNA: TGTGCAGAGGGACAGGGGAGCGACGAGCAGTACGTC.

The chain combines TRBV7-2 with TRBJ1-6; D is undetermined. The CDR3 has 14 amino acids. With 7 bases removed from V and 9 bases from J, the gap between germline ends came to 16 bases. Germline CDR1 is SGHTA and CDR2 is FQGNSA. This CDR3 is CASTSSPGSSPLHF. The CDR3 DNA reads TGTGCCAGCACCTCCTCCCCGGGTAGTTCACCCCTCCACTTT.

This clone has only one observation. J is TRBJ2-2 and V is TRBV9, with D perhaps matching TRBD2 (6 bases). The V gene's germline CDR1 is SGDLS and CDR2 YYNGEE. Trimming cost V 4 bases and J 5 bases, with 15 bases left between them. CDR3 size: 15 residues. The CDR3 DNA follows: TGTGCCAGCAGCCTGAGGGACTCGTGGACCGGGGAGCTGTTTTTT. Protein sequence: CASSLRDSWTGELFF.

This clone was seen a single time. This chain links TRBV7-3 with TRBJ2-1; 8 bases are a match to TRBD1. The V and J ends lost 5 bases and 0 bases, in that order; junction bases with no gene match: 3. Germline V gene sequence: CDR1 SGHTA, CDR2 FQGTGA. The CDR3 has 15 residues. DNA of the CDR3: TGTGCCAGCAGCCCTACAGGGGGCTCCTACAATGAGCAGTTCTTC. Translating gives CASSPTGGSYNEQFF.

The chain carries TRBV7-9 and TRBJ2-7; tentatively, D is TRBD1 (6 bases). The CDR3 covers 12 residues. V gave up 9 bases and J gave up 4 bases, with 13 bases separating them. Germline V lookup: CDR1 SEHNR, CDR2 FQNEAQ (reference sequence). CDR3 loop: CASSATGYEQYV. CDR3 in DNA: TGTGCCAGTTCTGCAACAGGGTACGAGCAGTACGTC.

This clone has only a few counts. The V and J genes are TRBV6-5 and TRBJ1-1; 7 nucleotides align to TRBD1. Per germline, CDR1 MNHEY and CDR2 SVGAGI. The J segment lost 3 bases and the V segment lost 6 bases, leaving 7 bases of the junction unmatched. CDR3 length equals 14 residues. CDR3 sequence reads: CASSIRQGDTEAFF. CDR3 coding DNA: TGTGCCAGCAGCATCCGACAGGGCGACACTGAAGCTTTCTTT.

The chain uses TRBV7-9 and TRBJ2-7, with 7 bases lining up with TRBD2. Per germline, CDR1 SEHNR and CDR2 FQNEAQ (reference sequence). V dropped 3 bases and J dropped 6; count of bases not matched to a gene: 8. This CDR3 comprises 14 residues. The CDR3 nucleotides are TGTGCCAGCAGCTTCGGCGGGAGTTTCTTCGAGCAGTACTTC. Amino acids: CASSFGGSFFEQYF.